This TCR beta chain comes out of a study of cytomegalovirus exposure and HLA in healthy donors. Study-level background: Early released data comprised some 91 million unique TCRs from HLA-typed donors. There were some 400 genotyped donors. Of these, roughly 86% fell in the genetic ancestry cluster associated with self-reported Caucasian donors.

Trimming left V 10 bases short and J 0 bases short, with 12 bases between. Germline loops: CDR1 SNHLY, CDR2 FYNNEI. CDR3 size: 13 residues. The PCR had 60 Vbeta and 13 Jbeta primers. Method: immunoSEQ multiplex PCR; TCRdb's copy keeps in-frame clones and lacks some. Altogether hundreds of thousands of clones are present, 80% to 85% being singletons, with the ten largest covering about 0.77%. The receptor was isolated from a boy aged 2 to 9 in good health and CMV-seronegative. The sample consisted of PBMCs. The chain combines TRBV2 with TRBJ1-1, with D possibly TRBD1 on 6 matching bases. The CDR3 region is CATSGQLNTEAFF. CDR3 sequence (DNA): TGTGCCACCAGCGGACAGTTGAACACTGAAGCTTTCTTT.